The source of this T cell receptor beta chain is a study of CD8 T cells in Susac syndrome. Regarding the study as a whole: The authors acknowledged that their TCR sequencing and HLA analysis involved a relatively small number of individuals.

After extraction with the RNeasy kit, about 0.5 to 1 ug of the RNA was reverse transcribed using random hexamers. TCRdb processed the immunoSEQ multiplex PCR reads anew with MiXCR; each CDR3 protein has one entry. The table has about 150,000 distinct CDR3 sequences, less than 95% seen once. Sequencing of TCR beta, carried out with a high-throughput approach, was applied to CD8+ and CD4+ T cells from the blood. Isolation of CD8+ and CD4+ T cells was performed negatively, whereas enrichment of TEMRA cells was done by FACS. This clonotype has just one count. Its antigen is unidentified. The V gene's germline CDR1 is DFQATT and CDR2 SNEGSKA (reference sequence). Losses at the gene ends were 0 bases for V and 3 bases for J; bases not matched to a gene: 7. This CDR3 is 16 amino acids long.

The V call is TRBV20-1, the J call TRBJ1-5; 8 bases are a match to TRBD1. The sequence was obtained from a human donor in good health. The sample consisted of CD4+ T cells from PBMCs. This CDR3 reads CSARDLGRGPNQPQHF. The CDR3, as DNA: TGCAGTGCTAGAGATCTAGGCAGGGGGCCCAATCAGCCCCAGCATTTT.